These T cell receptor beta chains were read from a single sample in a study of cytomegalovirus exposure and HLA in healthy donors. The assay was immunoSEQ multiplex PCR, and TCRdb's table has in-frame clones only and misses some. The repertoire holds under 200,000 clones, with 77% as singletons. Sequenced input: PBMCs. Receptors originate from a woman in her twenties or thirties in good health and CMV-seronegative. The CDR3 runs from the conserved cysteine through the conserved F or W. The D gene is left open where the match is weak. Some rows have no size entry. The others give once, few or many, or a class for an expanded clone.

CDR3aa,CDR3nt,len,d_gene,v_gene,abundance,j_gene
CASRGHSIAETQYF,TGTGCCAGCAGAGGGCACTCTATAGCGGAGACCCAGTACTTC,14,NA,TRBV2,NA,TRBJ2-5
CASSPGETQYF,TGTGCCAGCAGCCCAGGGGAGACCCAGTACTTC,11,NA,TRBV11-2,NA,TRBJ2-5
CASRTGVDTIYF,TGTGCCAGCAGGACCGGGGTTGACACCATATATTTT,12,NA,TRBV7-9,NA,TRBJ1-3
CASSSKAGGYGYTF,TGCGCCAGCAGCTCCAAGGCCGGAGGCTATGGCTACACCTTC,14,NA,TRBV5-1,NA,TRBJ1-2
CAWIGRQGAHEQFF,TGTGCCTGGATTGGGAGACAGGGGGCCCATGAGCAGTTCTTC,14,TRBD1,TRBV30,NA,TRBJ2-1
CASSTQGGKHGYTF,TGTGCCAGCAGTACACAGGGGGGGAAACATGGCTACACCTTC,14,TRBD1,TRBV6-5,NA,TRBJ1-2
CASSPGSGPVNTEAFF,TGCGCCAGCAGCCCCGGCAGTGGGCCGGTGAACACTGAAGCTTTCTTT,16,NA,TRBV5-1,NA,TRBJ1-1
CASSRTVQETQYF,TGTGCCAGCTCAAGGACAGTCCAAGAGACCCAGTACTTC,13,NA,TRBV18,NA,TRBJ2-5
CASSESGGSDTQYF,TGTGCCAGCAGTGAGAGCGGGGGCTCTGATACGCAGTATTTT,14,TRBD2,TRBV2,NA,TRBJ2-3
CASSDRGFEAFF,TGTGCCAGCAGTGATCGGGGGTTTGAAGCTTTCTTT,12,NA,TRBV2,NA,TRBJ1-1
CASSPPGNYRNNEQFF,TGTGCCAGCAGCCCCCCAGGGAATTACCGCAACAATGAGCAGTTCTTC,16,NA,TRBV14,once,TRBJ2-1
CASSAQKRQPQHF,TGTGCCAGCAGTGCCCAGAAGAGGCAGCCCCAGCATTTT,13,NA,TRBV2,few,TRBJ1-5
CASSPRGDLSNEQFF,TGTGCCAGCTCACCACGCGGGGATTTGAGCAATGAGCAGTTCTTC,15,NA,TRBV18,NA,TRBJ2-1
CASSSPSRTGGYSNQPQHF,TGTGCCAGCAGCTCACCGTCACGGACAGGAGGTTATAGCAATCAGCCCCAGCATTTT,19,TRBD1,TRBV7-2,NA,TRBJ1-5
CASSSTGGHGYTF,TGTGCCAGCAGCTCAACAGGGGGCCATGGCTACACCTTC,13,TRBD1,TRBV7-8,NA,TRBJ1-2
CASSEVTAKQEKLFF,TGTGCCAGCAGTGAAGTCACAGCCAAACAGGAAAAACTGTTTTTT,15,NA,TRBV6-1,once,TRBJ1-4
CASSLRERTSDEQFF,TGTGCCAGCAGCCTCCGGGAAAGGACTAGCGATGAGCAGTTCTTC,15,TRBD2,TRBV4-2,NA,TRBJ2-1
CASSYSGVTEAFF,TGTGCCAGCAGCTATTCAGGGGTAACTGAAGCTTTCTTT,13,NA,TRBV28,few,TRBJ1-1
CSGGQGLGGYTF,TGCAGCGGCGGACAGGGGCTAGGTGGCTACACCTTC,12,TRBD1,TRBV29-1,once,TRBJ1-2
CASRQQGLGYGYTF,TGTGCCAGTAGGCAACAGGGTTTAGGCTATGGCTACACCTTC,14,NA,TRBV19,NA,TRBJ1-2
CASSLGTGQNTEAFF,TGTGCCAGCAGCTTAGGAACGGGACAAAACACTGAAGCTTTCTTT,15,NA,TRBV7-8,NA,TRBJ1-1
CASSDRGPYTEAFF,TGTGCCAGCAGTGACAGGGGGCCGTACACTGAAGCTTTCTTT,14,TRBD1,TRBV13,NA,TRBJ1-1
CASSIRDNGNSPLHF,TGTGCCAGCAGCATCCGGGACAATGGAAATTCACCCCTCCACTTT,15,NA,TRBV13,few,TRBJ1-6
CASSLVTGGDQPQHF,TGCGCCAGCAGCTTGGTAACAGGGGGAGATCAGCCCCAGCATTTT,15,TRBD1,TRBV5-1,NA,TRBJ1-5
CASSEFRQAVPQHF,TGTGCCAGCAGTGAATTTCGACAGGCGGTGCCCCAGCATTTT,14,NA,TRBV2,NA,TRBJ1-5
CASSERAGALSSNQPQHF,TGTGCCAGCAGTGAAAGGGCAGGGGCCCTGAGCAGCAATCAGCCCCAGCATTTT,18,NA,TRBV2,NA,TRBJ1-5
CASSETGEGGYTF,TGTGCCAGCAGTGAGACAGGGGAGGGTGGCTACACCTTC,13,TRBD1,TRBV2,few,TRBJ1-2
CASSERRTSGGSSYNEQFF,TGTGCCAGCAGTGAAAGACGGACTAGCGGGGGGAGCTCCTACAATGAGCAGTTCTTC,19,TRBD2,TRBV2,NA,TRBJ2-1
CASSYSAGNQPQHF,TGTGCCAGCAGTTACTCGGCGGGCAATCAGCCCCAGCATTTT,14,NA,TRBV6-5,NA,TRBJ1-5
CASSPPGSYEQYF,TGTGCCAGCAGCCCCCCGGGATCCTACGAGCAGTACTTC,13,NA,TRBV7-3,NA,TRBJ2-7
CASSPGQGKLYGYTF,TGTGCCAGCAGTCCAGGACAGGGTAAACTTTATGGCTACACCTTC,15,TRBD1,TRBV6-1,few,TRBJ1-2
CATIRDRITDTQYF,TGTGCCACCATCCGGGACAGAATTACAGATACGCAGTATTTT,14,TRBD1,TRBV6-5,NA,TRBJ2-3
CASSRTGPDEKLFF,TGTGCCAGCTCACGGACAGGGCCCGATGAAAAACTGTTTTTT,14,TRBD1,TRBV18,NA,TRBJ1-4
CASSVGGLTYEQYF,TGTGCCAGCAGCGTAGGCGGCCTGACCTACGAGCAGTACTTC,14,NA,TRBV9,NA,TRBJ2-7
CASSLGRVHTDTQYF,TGTGCCAGCAGCTTGGGGAGAGTTCACACAGATACGCAGTATTTT,15,NA,TRBV5-4,NA,TRBJ2-3
CATSRDFSRTDTQYF,TGTGCCACTTCGAGGGACTTCTCTCGCACAGATACGCAGTATTTT,15,NA,TRBV6-5,NA,TRBJ2-3
CASSVGGPEAFF,TGTGCCAGCAGCGTGGGGGGGCCTGAAGCTTTCTTT,12,NA,TRBV7-9,NA,TRBJ1-1
CASSLFGTGAGETQYF,TGCGCCAGCAGCCTATTTGGGACAGGGGCGGGTGAGACCCAGTACTTC,16,TRBD1,TRBV5-1,few,TRBJ2-5
CAWSVVGGTYEQYF,TGTGCCTGGAGTGTTGTAGGGGGCACCTACGAGCAGTACTTC,14,TRBD1,TRBV30,NA,TRBJ2-7